The next 22 T cell receptor beta chains were all read from a single sample in a study of blood T cells in healthy people across ages. The authors ran a second PCR of 7 to 11 cycles using a sample-barcoded 5' primer and a J-beta primer mix. TCRdb analysed the 5' RACE reads with MiXCR anew, one entry per CDR3 protein. Among about 1.8 million distinct CDR3 sequences listed, 49% were seen once. The specimen was blood. The receptors stem from a middle-aged woman in good health.

This clonotype was counted between two and nine times. DNA of the CDR3: TGCGCCAGCAGCTTGGCAAACGCCCCCCCGGGACAGAAAGAGACCCAGTACTTC. It specifies CASSLANAPPGQKETQYF. The chain is built from TRBV5-1 and TRBJ2-5, with 7 bases identical to TRBD1. CDR1 is SGHRS and CDR2 is YFSETQ in the germline V gene. The CDR3 contains 18 residues. The J segment lost 3 bases and the V segment lost 0 bases, leaving 14 bases of the junction unmatched. The variable domain in full, with the rest retrieved from reference TRBV5-1 and TRBJ2-5, is KAGVTQTPRYLIKTRGQQVTLSCSPISGHRSVSWYQQTPGQGLQFLFEYFSETQRNKGNFPGRFSGRQFSNSRSEMNVSTLELGDSALYLCASSLANAPPGQKETQYFGPGTRLLVL.

As regards this clonotype: A single base separates this from a much larger clone, so it may be a read error. The rearrangement joins TRBV12-3 or TRBV12-4 to TRBJ2-1, with a tentative D call TRBD1 (7 bases). The V gene lost 4 bases and the J gene lost 13 bases, with 23 bases spanning the gap. The CDR3 is 15 amino acids. CDR3 residues: CASSWRTGRGETQFF. CDR3 DNA sequence: TGTGCCAGCAGTTGGAGGACAGGCAGGGGGGAGACCCAGTTCTTC.

The chain links TRBV3-1 to TRBJ2-7, with D possibly called TRBD1 or TRBD2 (5 bases each). The ends were cut back, 1 base at V and 7 bases at J, with 17 bases in the middle. There are 15 residues in the CDR3. CDR1 and CDR2 (germline): LGHDT, YNNKEL (reference sequence). This CDR3 is CASSQGRDPTNEQYF. CDR3 DNA sequence: TGTGCCAGCAGCCAAGGCCGGGACCCTACCAATGAGCAGTACTTC.

This clonotype was picked up a small number of times. This chain uses TRBV9 with TRBJ1-2; D is unresolved. Looked up from germline, CDR1 is SGDLS and CDR2 is YYNGEE. The length of the CDR3 is 15 residues. The ends were cut back, 0 bases at V and 0 bases at J, with 9 bases in the middle. This CDR3 reads CASSVVAEANYGYTF. CDR3 in DNA: TGTGCCAGCAGCGTAGTGGCAGAAGCTAACTATGGCTACACCTTC.

This sequence joins TRBV10-2 and TRBJ2-7; 10 nucleotides match TRBD2. Germline V gene sequence: CDR1 WSHSY, CDR2 SAAADI. This CDR3 region has 15 residues. The V gene end was trimmed by 3 bases and the J gene end by 2 bases; junction bases not matched to a gene: 4. For the CDR3, the DNA is TGCGCCAGCAGTGACGGCCTAGCGGGAGCCTACGAGCAGTACTTC. Its protein is CASSDGLAGAYEQYF.

This chain uses TRBV12-3 or TRBV12-4 with TRBJ2-1; tentative D call: TRBD1 (6 bases). The CDR3 length is 13 residues. Deletions cut 7 bases from V and 9 bases from J, with 16 bases between. The CDR3 DNA reads as TGTGCCAGCACCCTCCACAGGGACGCTGAGCAGTTCTTC. Protein sequence: CASTLHRDAEQFF.

The genes are TRBV7-9 and TRBJ1-2; TRBD1 agrees at 9 bases. J was trimmed by 8 bases and V by 0 bases; bases with no gene match: 4. The CDR3 extends over 14 amino acids. Germline V CDR1 and CDR2: SEHNR, FQNEAQ (reference sequence). As DNA, the CDR3 is TGTGCCAGCAGCTTAGCGGGGACAGGGAGAGGCTACACCTTC. Translating gives CASSLAGTGRGYTF. The full variable domain, completed using reference TRBV7-9 and TRBJ1-2, is DTGVSQNPRHKITKRGQNVTFRCDPISEHNRLYWYRQTLGQGPEFLTYFQNEAQLEKSRLLSDRFSAERPKGSFSTLEIQRTEQGDSAMYLCASSLAGTGRGYTFGSGTRLTVV.

This clonotype has a handful of counts. The chain is built from TRBV20-1 and TRBJ1-2; D possibly corresponds to TRBD1 (6 bases). The V and J ends lost 5 bases and 0 bases respectively, with 19 bases between them. The CDR3 has 16 residues. In germline, CDR1 is DFQATT, CDR2 SNEGSKA (reference sequence). The CDR3 DNA is TGCAGTGCTCGACAGGTAGCAGGGGACCCTAACTATGGCTACACCTTC. Translated: CSARQVAGDPNYGYTF.

Of note for this clonotype: Germline and junction disagree at one end, which may indicate a read error. The chain links TRBV7-9 to TRBJ1-2, with 7 bases matching TRBD1. This CDR3 has 16 residues. Germline lookup yields CDR1 SEHNR and CDR2 FQNEAQ (reference sequence). The CDR3 spells CASSLAGQDLSKDYTF. CDR3 bases: TGTGCCAGCAGCTTAGCTGGACAGGATCTTTCGAAAGACTACACTTTC.

The chain carries TRBV2 and TRBJ2-5, with D possibly being TRBD1 (6 bases). V dropped 3 bases and J dropped 4 bases, with 15 bases sitting between them. The CDR3 is 15 amino acids. Looked up from germline, CDR1 is SNHLY and CDR2 is FYNNEI. The CDR3 spells CASSDMGAGGETQYF. DNA of the CDR3: TGTGCCAGCAGTGATATGGGGGCGGGTGGAGAGACCCAGTACTTC.

The CDR3 loop reads CASSLRHGELFF. In nucleotides, the CDR3 is TGTGCCAGCAGCTTACGACACGGGGAGCTGTTTTTT. The rearrangement links TRBV7-2 to TRBJ2-2; no reliable D call. Trimming took 2 bases from V and 7 from J, leaving 5 bases between them. Germline lookup yields CDR1 SGHTA and CDR2 FQGNSA. The CDR3 length is 12 residues.

The chain has TRBV4-3 and TRBJ1-5; D unclear. This CDR3 is 15 amino acids long. Germline V gene data show CDR1 as LGHNA and CDR2 as YSLEER. The V end lost 1 base, the J end lost 4 bases, and 11 bases lay between the germline ends. In nucleotides, the CDR3 is TGCGCCAGCAGCCAAGGGCACGGACCTAATCAGCCCCAGCATTTT. Translated, it gives CASSQGHGPNQPQHF.

The sample holds a few counts of this clonotype. V usage is TRBV29-1 and J usage is TRBJ2-5, with D tentatively TRBD2 (5 bases). V shed 6 bases and J shed 8 bases, with 22 bases lying between them. CDR1 is SQVTM, CDR2 ANQGSEA, per germline. This CDR3 spans 14 amino acids. The CDR3 reads CSVTKGSLSATQYF. DNA of the CDR3: TGCAGCGTGACCAAAGGGAGCTTATCGGCCACCCAGTACTTC.

The sample holds many counts of this clonotype. The junction shows a germline mismatch at one end, possibly a read error. The chain employs TRBV5-1 and TRBJ2-7; either TRBD1 or TRBD2 may fit D (5 bases each). The J call may be in error: the DNA end matches TRBJ2-5 better. The CDR3 is 13 residues long. Germline CDR1 and CDR2: SGHRS and YFSETQ. The CDR3 coding sequence is TGTGCCAGCAGTTTTGGGGCGGGAGAGACCCAGTACTTC. Its protein is CASSFGAGETQYF.

This clonotype has just a few counts. The J gene is TRBJ2-1, the V gene TRBV7-2, with TRBD2 matching over 12 bases. This CDR3 is built from 18 residues. Per the germline V gene, CDR1 is SGHTA and CDR2 is FQGNSA. With V trimmed by 1 base and J by 9 bases, 13 bases remained unmatched. The DNA for the CDR3 is TGTGCCAGCAGCTTAGTTCCTGGCCTAGCGGGGGGGCCAGGTGAGCAGTTCTTC. Its protein is CASSLVPGLAGGPGEQFF. Using reference TRBV7-2 and TRBJ2-1 for the parts outside the CDR3, the full variable domain is GAGVSQSPSNKVTEKGKDVELRCDPISGHTALYWYRQSLGQGLEFLIYFQGNSAPDKSGLPSDRFSAERTGGSVSTLTIQRTQQEDSAVYLCASSLVPGLAGGPGEQFFGPGTRLTVL.

The chain combines TRBV5-6 with TRBJ2-7; weak D call: TRBD1 (6 bases). V lost 1 base, J lost 5 bases, and 16 bases lay in between. Germline-derived CDR1 and CDR2 are SGHDT and YYEEEE. The CDR3 is 15 amino acids. The CDR3 DNA follows: TGTGCCAGCAGCTTGCAAGGGACACGGGCCCACGAGCAGTACTTC. This sequence encodes CASSLQGTRAHEQYF.

The chain has TRBV24-1 and TRBJ2-1; 12 bases match TRBD2. The J call may not be correct, given that the DNA end is closer to TRBJ2-7. CDR3 length: 16 amino acids. Germline V CDR1 and CDR2: KGHDR, SFDVKD. This chain's CDR3 is CAVGLAGGISYNEQYF. CDR3 DNA: TGTGCAGTTGGGCTAGCGGGGGGGATCTCCTACAATGAGCAGTACTTC.

The chain employs TRBV7-2 and TRBJ1-5; D is unresolved. The V gene lost 5 bases and the J gene lost 7 bases, with 18 bases spanning the gap. The CDR3 length is 15 residues. CDR1 is SGHTA, CDR2 FQGNSA, per germline. The CDR3 sequence: CASSRREGRNQPQHF. As DNA, the CDR3 is TGTGCCAGCAGCAGAAGGGAAGGGAGGAACCAGCCCCAGCATTTT.

The gene calls are TRBV7-9 and TRBJ2-1; D is unresolved. Per the germline V gene, CDR1 is SEHNR and CDR2 is FQNEAQ (reference sequence). V dropped 8 bases and J dropped 0 bases, with 17 bases sitting between them. This CDR3 is built from 16 residues. This CDR3 is CASGDTWGSSYNEQFF. The CDR3 DNA is TGTGCCAGCGGCGATACGTGGGGAAGCTCCTACAATGAGCAGTTCTTC.

A note on this clonotype: An end of the junction does not agree with germline; a read error may underlie this. The chain couples TRBV7-2 to TRBJ2-3; 7 bases are shared with TRBD1. CDR3 size: 15 residues. The germline CDR1 and CDR2 sequences are SGHTA and FQGNSA. Here the CDR3 DNA reads TGTGTCAGCAGCTTAAGGGGACAGAAAGGGGATACGCAGTATTTT. Its translation is CVSSLRGQKGDTQYF.

For this clonotype: At one of its ends the junction is not consistent with the germline gene, which may arise from a read error. V usage is TRBV12-3 or TRBV12-4 and J usage is TRBJ1-5; 9 positions agree with TRBD1. This CDR3 has 15 amino acids. CDR3 sequence reads: CASSWDRVSNRPQHF. For the CDR3, the DNA is TGTGCCAGCAGCTGGGACAGGGTTAGCAATCGGCCCCAGCATTTT.

About this clonotype itself: This may arise from a read error, as a much more abundant clone is one base away. V is TRBV28 and J is TRBJ2-1; TRBD1 matches 7 bases. Germline V lookup: CDR1 MDHEN, CDR2 SYDVKM. This CDR3 is 16 amino acids long. The CDR3 coding sequence is TGTGCCAGCGGCCGAGACACCGGGACAGACTACAATGGGCAGTTCTTC. The encoded protein is CASGRDTGTDYNGQFF.